These 25 T cell receptor beta chains originate from one sample sequenced in a study of shared clonotypes between healthy human individuals. Using immunoSEQ multiplex PCR, the repertoire was profiled, and TCRdb retains in-frame clones only, with some absent. The data contain about a million clones, approximately 70% of them seen just once; the ten biggest clones take up approximately 1.5%. Input material: memory CD4+ T cells sorted from blood. Noted subset: CD45RA-negative fraction. These receptors all come from a man aged 18 to 30 in good health.

This chain uses TRBV6-6 with TRBJ2-7; no definite D call. The CDR3 spans 13 residues. Germline V CDR1 and CDR2: MNHNY, SVGAGI (reference sequence). Trimming took off 4 bases at V and 2 bases at J, with 9 bases between the two ends. The CDR3 protein is CASSSRYPYEQYF. The DNA of the CDR3 is TGTGCCAGCAGTTCGAGGTATCCCTACGAGCAGTACTTC.

This clone was seen only once. The V call is TRBV6-1, the J call TRBJ1-5; a weak D match, TRBD1 (6 bases). The CDR3 has 15 amino acids. Trimming removed 7 bases at V and 0 bases at J, with 13 bases between. Germline CDR1 reads MNHNS; CDR2 reads SASEGT. The DNA of the CDR3 is TGTGCCAGCACCCAACAGGGAAATAGCAATCAGCCCCAGCATTTT. This translates into CASTQQGNSNQPQHF.

This clone was picked up a small number of times. This chain joins TRBV18 and TRBJ2-5; D gene ambiguous. The germline V gene encodes CDR1 KGHSH and CDR2 LQKENI. The CDR3 sequence is 12 residues long. V was cut by 7 bases and J by 5 bases, with 11 bases left in between. CDR3 region: CASYYTRETQYF. CDR3 DNA: TGTGCCAGCTACTATACGAGGGAGACCCAGTACTTC.

The CDR3 DNA follows: TGTGCCAGTAGTTTGACTGCTACGGCCTACGAGCAGTACTTC. It translates to CASSLTATAYEQYF. The rearrangement links TRBV19 to TRBJ2-7; D is uncertain. This CDR3 is built from 14 residues. The V gene's germline CDR1 is LNHDA and CDR2 SQIVND (reference sequence). V was pared by 5 bases and J by 2 bases, with 13 bases between.

V and J are TRBV5-1 and TRBJ2-2, with D possibly matching TRBD1 (5 bases). The CDR3 has 16 residues. Trimming cost V 3 bases and J 7 bases, with 19 bases left between them. The V gene's germline CDR1 is SGHRS and CDR2 YFSETQ. The CDR3 bases are TGCGCCAGCAGCTCCTCAGGGCCCGGCTGGGACGGGGAGCTGTTTTTT. It is translated as CASSSSGPGWDGELFF.

A remark on this clone: Other DNA sequences within the sample encode an identical CDR3. The CDR3 DNA reads as TGTGCCAGCAGCTCCGGGACGGTGAACACTGAAGCTTTCTTT. Amino acids: CASSSGTVNTEAFF. The chain employs TRBV7-9 and TRBJ1-1, with D perhaps TRBD1 (5 bases). CDR3 length equals 14 residues. The V end lost 4 bases, the J end lost 0 bases, and 9 bases lay between the germline ends. Germline V CDR1 and CDR2: SEHNR, FQNEAQ (reference sequence).

V is TRBV30 and J is TRBJ2-2; D may be TRBD2 (5 bases). V shed 0 bases and J shed 7 bases, with 9 bases lying between them. The germline V gene encodes CDR1 GTSNPN and CDR2 SVGIG (reference sequence). This CDR3 region has 13 residues. The CDR3 sequence is CAWSVRAGGELFF. In DNA form, the CDR3 reads TGTGCCTGGAGTGTACGGGCGGGCGGGGAGCTGTTTTTT.

The chain combines TRBV10-3 with TRBJ2-1; 7 bases line up with TRBD2. The CDR3 is made up of 15 amino acids. Germline loops: CDR1 ENHRY, CDR2 SYGVKD. V lost 2 bases to trimming and J lost 5 bases; unmatched junction nucleotides: 6. This CDR3 is CAISEVASGNNEQFF. CDR3 sequence (DNA): TGTGCCATCAGTGAGGTCGCTAGCGGAAACAATGAGCAGTTCTTC.

The chain links TRBV7-9 to TRBJ1-2; 7 bases are shared with TRBD1. In germline, CDR1 is SEHNR, CDR2 FQNEAQ (reference sequence). The ends lost 0 bases at V and 5 bases at J; junction bases unmatched: 12. The CDR3 consists of 17 residues. CDR3 nucleotides: TGTGCCAGCAGCTTAGCGCGGGGGACAGCACTCCGGTATGGCTACACCTTC. Protein: CASSLARGTALRYGYTF.

The chain is built from TRBV7-9 and TRBJ2-3; D remains unclear. Per the germline V gene, CDR1 is SEHNR and CDR2 is FQNEAQ (reference sequence). This CDR3 comprises 17 residues. Trimming removed 2 bases from V and 0 bases from J, with 15 bases in between. In nucleotides, the CDR3 is TGTGCCAGCAGCTTACCCGGCAGTTCTCTCAGCACAGATACGCAGTATTTT. Translated, it gives CASSLPGSSLSTDTQYF.

This rearrangement joins TRBV19 to TRBJ1-3; no reliable D call. This CDR3 is built from 14 residues. The V end lost 10 bases, the J end lost 2 bases, and 15 bases lay between the germline ends. The germline CDR1 and CDR2 sequences are LNHDA and SQIVND (reference sequence). Here the CDR3 DNA reads TGTGCCACCACACTAGGTGGAGCTGGAAACACCATATATTTT. It translates to CATTLGGAGNTIYF. Full variable domain (outside the CDR3, taken from reference TRBV19 and TRBJ1-3): DGGITQSPKYLFRKEGQNVTLSCEQNLNHDAMYWYRQDPGQGLRLIYYSQIVNDFQKGDIAEGYSVSREKKESFPLTVTSAQKNPTAFYLCATTLGGAGNTIYFGEGSWLTVV.

About this clone itself: Other DNA sequences in this specimen translate into the identical CDR3. The gene calls are TRBV18 and TRBJ2-7; D ambiguous. Germline lookup yields CDR1 KGHSH and CDR2 LQKENI. The CDR3 totals 13 residues. Trimming stripped 0 bases from V and 1 base from J, with 4 bases between. This CDR3 is CASSPPRSYEQYF. DNA of the CDR3: TGTGCCAGCTCACCACCGAGGTCCTACGAGCAGTACTTC.

This clone was observed once. The chain has TRBV7-2 and TRBJ2-1; 9 bases line up with TRBD2. V gave up 5 bases and J gave up 2 bases; unmatched junction bases: 7. The CDR3 extends over 16 amino acids. CDR1 and CDR2 from the germline V gene are SGHTA and FQGNSA. In nucleotides, the CDR3 is TGTGCCAGCAGCATATATAGCGGGAGCGCCTACAATGAGCAGTTCTTC. Amino acids: CASSIYSGSAYNEQFF.

The sample holds a few counts of this clone. V and J are TRBV9 and TRBJ1-1; 8 positions agree with TRBD1. The germline CDR1 and CDR2 sequences are SGDLS and YYNGEE. The CDR3 extends over 16 amino acids. The ends lost 0 bases at V and 1 base at J; junction bases unmatched: 5. CDR3 nucleotides: TGTGCCAGCAGCGTAGGGCAGGGGGCTAAGAACACTGAAGCTTTCTTT. This encodes CASSVGQGAKNTEAFF.

This clone is a singleton in its sample. This rearrangement joins TRBV15 to TRBJ2-1; tentative D call: TRBD1 (5 bases). Between the trimmed V and J ends, which lost 0 bases and 8 bases, there was a span of 11 bases. This CDR3 has 14 amino acids. CDR1 is LNHNV and CDR2 is YYDKDF in the germline V gene (reference sequence). This chain's CDR3 is CATSRDPGRYEQFF. The CDR3 DNA reads TGTGCCACCAGCAGAGATCCAGGGCGCTATGAGCAGTTCTTC.

The chain uses TRBV30 and TRBJ2-7, with unresolved D. Germline CDR1 reads GTSNPN; CDR2 reads SVGIG (reference sequence). V was shortened by 2 bases and J by 7 bases, with 9 bases between the two germline ends. CDR3 length: 11 amino acids. The CDR3 loop is CAWSSQSEQYF. In DNA, the CDR3 is TGTGCCTGGAGTTCTCAGTCGGAGCAGTACTTC.

CDR3 sequence: CASRLSSNTGELFF. In nucleotides, the CDR3 is TGTGCCAGCAGGCTTAGCAGCAACACCGGGGAGCTGTTTTTT. The chain carries TRBV9 and TRBJ2-2; D gene ambiguous. CDR3 length equals 14 residues. Germline loops: CDR1 SGDLS, CDR2 YYNGEE. Trimming left V 5 bases short and J 2 bases short, with 10 bases between.

V usage is TRBV11-3 and J usage is TRBJ1-3, with a tentative D call TRBD1 (5 bases). Germline CDR1 reads SGHNT; CDR2 reads YENEEA. Trimming took off 9 bases at V and 7 bases at J, with 16 bases between the two ends. CDR3 length: 13 amino acids. For the CDR3, the DNA is TGTGCCAGGGATCGCCGGGGGTTGAACACCATATATTTT. It yields the protein CARDRRGLNTIYF.

This clone was counted between two and nine times. Other DNA sequences of this sample code for an identical CDR3. The CDR3 DNA reads as TGCGCCAGCAGCTTGGGACTTTACAATGAGCAGTTCTTC. Its protein is CASSLGLYNEQFF. The chain carries TRBV5-1 and TRBJ2-1; D gene unclear. V was cut by 0 bases and J by 4 bases, with 5 bases left in between. CDR1 and CDR2 from the germline V gene are SGHRS and YFSETQ. CDR3 length equals 13 residues.

CDR3 sequence (DNA): TGTGCCAGCTCCAGCGGTGGGGAAGATACGCAGTATTTT. Residues: CASSSGGEDTQYF. The V and J genes are TRBV19 and TRBJ2-3, with a tentative D call TRBD2 (5 bases). This CDR3 has 13 residues. From germline, CDR1 is LNHDA and CDR2 SQIVND (reference sequence). V lost 9 bases and J lost 5, with 15 bases in between.

The chain recombines TRBV7-2 with TRBJ2-5; TRBD2 aligns across 7 bases. Germline V gene sequence: CDR1 SGHTA, CDR2 FQGNSA. The CDR3 is 16 residues long. The V and J ends lost 1 base and 5 bases, in that order; junction bases with no gene match: 10. The CDR3 protein is CASSLGDRRGGETQYF. The CDR3 nucleotides are TGTGCCAGCAGCTTAGGTGACCGGCGGGGAGGGGAGACCCAGTACTTC. Full variable domain (missing parts from reference TRBV7-2 and TRBJ2-5): GAGVSQSPSNKVTEKGKDVELRCDPISGHTALYWYRQSLGQGLEFLIYFQGNSAPDKSGLPSDRFSAERTGGSVSTLTIQRTQQEDSAVYLCASSLGDRRGGETQYFGPGTRLLVL.

The chain is built from TRBV2 and TRBJ2-7; 13 nucleotides line up with TRBD2. V shed 6 bases and J 5 bases; nucleotides not matched to a gene: 4. Per the germline V gene, CDR1 is SNHLY and CDR2 is FYNNEI. The CDR3 loop spans 14 amino acids. CDR3 sequence: CASRRLAGGNEQYF. CDR3 nucleotides: TGTGCCAGCAGACGACTAGCGGGGGGTAACGAGCAGTACTTC.

This chain uses TRBV6-1 with TRBJ2-3, with 15 bases lining up with TRBD2. The CDR3 sequence is 15 residues long. V was clipped by 7 bases and J by 8 bases; unmatched bases: 7. CDR1 MNHNS and CDR2 SASEGT come from the germline V gene. This CDR3 is CASTPGTSGRSTQYF. CDR3 nucleotide sequence: TGTGCCAGCACCCCCGGGACTAGCGGGAGGAGTACGCAGTATTTT.

This chain joins TRBV5-1 and TRBJ2-3, with 7 bases that match TRBD2. V dropped 4 bases and J dropped 1; count of bases not matched to a gene: 6. The CDR3 covers 15 residues. Germline V lookup: CDR1 SGHRS, CDR2 YFSETQ. The CDR3 sequence is CASSQAGERTDTQYF. The CDR3 DNA reads TGCGCCAGCAGCCAGGCGGGGGAGCGCACAGATACGCAGTATTTT.

The chain joins TRBV9 to TRBJ2-1; 16 bases map to TRBD2. Germline-derived CDR1 and CDR2 are SGDLS and YYNGEE. There are 16 residues in the CDR3. V shed 3 bases and J 9 bases; nucleotides not matched to a gene: 6. The CDR3 DNA reads as TGTGCCAGCAGCGGGACCGGGACTAGCGGGAGGGGTGAGCAGTTCTTC. As protein: CASSGTGTSGRGEQFF.